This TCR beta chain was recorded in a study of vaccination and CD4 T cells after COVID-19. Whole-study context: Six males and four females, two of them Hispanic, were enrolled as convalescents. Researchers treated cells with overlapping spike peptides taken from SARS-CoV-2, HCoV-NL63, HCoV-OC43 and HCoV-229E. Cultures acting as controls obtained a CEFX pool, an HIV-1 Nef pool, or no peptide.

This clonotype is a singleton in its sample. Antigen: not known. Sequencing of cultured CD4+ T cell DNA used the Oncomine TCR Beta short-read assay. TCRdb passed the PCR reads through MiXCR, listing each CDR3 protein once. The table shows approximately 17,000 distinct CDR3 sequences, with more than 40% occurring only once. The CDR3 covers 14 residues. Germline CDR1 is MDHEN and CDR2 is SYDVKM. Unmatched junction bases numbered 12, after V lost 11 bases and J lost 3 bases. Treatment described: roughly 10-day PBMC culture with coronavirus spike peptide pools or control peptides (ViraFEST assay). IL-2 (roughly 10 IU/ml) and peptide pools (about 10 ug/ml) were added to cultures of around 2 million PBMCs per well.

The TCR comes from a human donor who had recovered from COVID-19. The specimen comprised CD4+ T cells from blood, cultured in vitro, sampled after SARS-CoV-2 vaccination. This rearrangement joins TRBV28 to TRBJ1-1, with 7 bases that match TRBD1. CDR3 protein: CAAIRGGHHTEAFF. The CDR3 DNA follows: TGTGCCGCGATCAGGGGGGGTCATCACACTGAAGCTTTCTTT.